Below, 23 T cell receptor beta chains from the same sample are listed, as sequenced in a study of blood T cell repertoires in COVID-19. Profiling relied on immunoSEQ multiplex PCR, and the TCRdb table lists in-frame clones only, not all of them. This sample has about 240,000 clones, with 80% to 85% found just once. Sequenced material: peripheral blood. The receptors shown here come from a woman aged 18 to 35 with acute or convalescent COVID-19.

J is TRBJ2-2 and V is TRBV9, with D possibly TRBD2 on 6 matching bases. V lost 2 bases, J lost 3 bases, and 11 bases lay in between. There are 15 residues in the CDR3. Per the germline V gene, CDR1 is SGDLS and CDR2 is YYNGEE. In DNA, the CDR3 is TGTGCCAGCAGCGTCCGTAGCGGTCACACCGGGGAGCTGTTTTTT. It is translated as CASSVRSGHTGELFF.

In its sample, this clone was seen a few times. This rearrangement joins TRBV11-1 to TRBJ2-7, with 7 positions matching TRBD1. CDR3 length equals 13 residues. The V gene end was trimmed by 5 bases and the J gene end by 5 bases; junction bases not matched to a gene: 6. Germline V CDR1 and CDR2: SGHAT, FQDESV (reference sequence). The CDR3 protein is CASSLGQVNEQYF. In DNA, the CDR3 is TGTGCCAGCAGCCTCGGACAGGTGAACGAGCAGTACTTC. Based on the CDR3 plus reference TRBV11-1 and TRBJ2-7, the full variable domain is EAEVAQSPRYKITEKSQAVAFWCDPISGHATLYWYRQILGQGPELLVQFQDESVVDDSQLPKDRFSAERLKGVDSTLKIQPAELGDSAMYLCASSLGQVNEQYFGPGTRLTVT.

This chain joins TRBV11-2 and TRBJ1-2, with 10 bases aligning to TRBD1. The CDR3 is made up of 14 amino acids. Germline V gives CDR1 SGHAT, CDR2 FQNNGV. Trimming took 1 base from V and 11 from J; bases not matched to a gene: 7. This chain's CDR3 is CASSLAGTGVSYTF. The CDR3 DNA reads as TGTGCCAGCAGCTTAGCGGGGACAGGGGTCTCTTACACCTTC. The variable domain in full, with the rest retrieved from reference TRBV11-2 and TRBJ1-2, is EAGVAQSPRYKIIEKRQSVAFWCNPISGHATLYWYQQILGQGPKLLIQFQNNGVVDDSQLPKDRFSAERLKGVDSTLKIQPAKLEDSAVYLCASSLAGTGVSYTFGSGTRLTVV.

The chain uses TRBV7-3 and TRBJ2-5, with TRBD1 matching over 11 bases. Germline assignment: CDR1 SGHTA and CDR2 FQGTGA. V lost 4 bases to trimming and J lost 4 bases; unmatched junction nucleotides: 11. The CDR3 has 17 residues. The CDR3 coding sequence is TGTGCCAGCAGCTCCGGACAGGGGGCGATTGCGCGAGAGACCCAGTACTTC. Translated, it gives CASSSGQGAIARETQYF.

The CDR3 loop is CATSIQIAMNTEAFF. For the CDR3, the DNA is TGTGCCACCAGCATTCAGATAGCCATGAACACTGAAGCTTTCTTT. V and J are TRBV15 and TRBJ1-1; unclear D gene. CDR1 is LNHNV and CDR2 is YYDKDF in the germline V gene (reference sequence). The CDR3 sequence is 15 residues long. V dropped 4 bases and J dropped 0 bases, with 12 bases sitting between them.

This chain uses TRBV30 with TRBJ2-7; 11 bases agree with TRBD1. Germline V gene sequence: CDR1 GTSNPN, CDR2 SVGIG (reference sequence). V shed 2 bases, J shed 6 bases, and the junction held 3 bases outside the gene matches. The CDR3 is 13 residues long. The DNA of the CDR3 is TGTGCCTGGAGTTTTGGGACAGGGGGCGAGCAGTACTTC. Its translation is CAWSFGTGGEQYF.

This clone was found once. The genes are TRBV6-5 and TRBJ2-2, with TRBD2 matching 9 bases. This CDR3 is built from 16 residues. Trimming took 4 bases from V and 4 from J; bases not matched to a gene: 7. Per germline, CDR1 MNHEY and CDR2 SVGAGI. The CDR3 DNA sequence: TGTGCCAGCAGTTCGGGAGCGGGAGGAATCACCGGGGAGCTGTTTTTT. This sequence encodes CASSSGAGGITGELFF.

The chain carries TRBV5-1 and TRBJ1-1; TRBD1 matches 7 bases. Per the germline V gene, CDR1 is SGHRS and CDR2 is YFSETQ. This CDR3 region has 14 residues. With V trimmed by 3 bases and J by 6 bases, 8 bases remained unmatched. The CDR3, as DNA: TGCGCCAGCAGCTCGGGGGACAGATCGCCTGAAGCTTTCTTT. It translates to CASSSGDRSPEAFF.

V is TRBV7-2 and J is TRBJ2-5, with TRBD2 matching over 14 bases. This CDR3 spans 16 amino acids. Germline-derived CDR1 and CDR2 are SGHTA and FQGNSA. With 5 bases clipped from V and 5 bases from J, the junction kept 7 bases outside the gene matches. The CDR3 nucleotides read TGTGCCAGCAGCAAGGGACTAGCGGGAGTGTTTGAGACCCAGTACTTC. This encodes CASSKGLAGVFETQYF.

J is TRBJ2-3 and V is TRBV7-6; D uncertain. The CDR3 has 14 residues. Germline CDR1 SGHVS, CDR2 FNYEAQ. V lost 1 base and J 6 bases, leaving 11 bases between the germline ends. The CDR3 coding sequence is TGTGCCAGCAGCTTAGGGGCCCCCGTCGATACGCAGTATTTT. Translation: CASSLGAPVDTQYF.

This CDR3 reads CASSLWESYNEQFF. The CDR3, as DNA: TGTGCCAGTAGTTTATGGGAGTCCTACAATGAGCAGTTCTTC. The rearrangement uses TRBV19 and TRBJ2-1, with D possibly matching TRBD2 (5 bases). The CDR3 is 14 amino acids. Germline CDR1 is LNHDA and CDR2 is SQIVND (reference sequence). V was clipped by 5 bases and J by 1 base, with 9 bases between them.

The J gene is TRBJ1-2, the V gene TRBV6-5; possibly TRBD1 for D (5 bases). CDR3 length: 13 amino acids. The germline V gene has CDR1 MNHEY and CDR2 SVGAGI. V was clipped by 10 bases and J by 5 bases, with 17 bases between them. The CDR3, as DNA: TGTGCCATCGGACGGCCCCGGACATATGGCTACACCTTC. Translating it yields CAIGRPRTYGYTF.

The V gene is TRBV28, the J gene TRBJ1-5; TRBD1 matches at 9 bases. J was trimmed by 6 bases and V by 10 bases; bases with no gene match: 7. Per the germline V gene, CDR1 is MDHEN and CDR2 is SYDVKM. This CDR3 has 13 residues. As DNA, the CDR3 is TGTGCCATTACGACAGGGGGAATTCAGCCCCAGCATTTT. This codes for CAITTGGIQPQHF.

The chain recombines TRBV12-3 or TRBV12-4 with TRBJ2-3; D not certain. The CDR3 is 11 residues long. V lost 8 bases and J 5 bases, leaving 8 bases between the germline ends. The CDR3 nucleotides read TGTGCCAGCCTAACCGGAGATACGCAGTATTTT. It yields the protein CASLTGDTQYF.

The chain has TRBV5-1 and TRBJ2-7; the match to TRBD2 covers 12 bases. The ends lost 0 bases at V and 7 bases at J; junction bases unmatched: 8. The CDR3 has 16 amino acids. Germline loops: CDR1 SGHRS, CDR2 YFSETQ. The CDR3 nucleotides are TGCGCCAGCAGCTTGGCCGAGACTAGCGGGAGTGTTGAGCAGTACTTC. This gives the protein CASSLAETSGSVEQYF.

The rearrangement joins TRBV7-3 to TRBJ2-1; D unresolved. Germline V gene lookup returns CDR1 SGHTA and CDR2 FQGTGA. Trimming took off 3 bases at V and 5 bases at J, with 11 bases between the two ends. This CDR3 is 14 amino acids long. CDR3 protein: CASSFSAENNEQFF. CDR3 nucleotide sequence: TGTGCCAGCAGCTTCTCGGCGGAGAACAATGAGCAGTTCTTC.

This clone was counted once. The V call is TRBV7-8, the J call TRBJ2-7, with 12 bases lining up with TRBD1. The CDR3 spans 18 residues. CDR1 is SGHVS and CDR2 is FQNEAQ in the germline V gene. With V trimmed by 0 bases and J by 4 bases, 10 bases remained unmatched. The CDR3 DNA follows: TGTGCCAGCAGCTTAGCAGGGAGTGGGACAGGGGGCGCGTACGAGCAGTACTTC. It codes for CASSLAGSGTGGAYEQYF.

The gene calls are TRBV5-1 and TRBJ2-2, with 9 bases fitting TRBD2. The CDR3 runs 14 residues. CDR1 and CDR2 from the germline V gene are SGHRS and YFSETQ. Trimming took 5 bases from V and 6 from J; bases not matched to a gene: 5. CDR3 region: CASRGLADAGELFF. For the CDR3, the DNA is TGCGCCAGCAGGGGACTAGCTGACGCCGGGGAGCTGTTTTTT.

This chain uses TRBV6-2 or TRBV6-3 with TRBJ1-5; D remains unclear. CDR3 size: 16 residues. V was trimmed by 0 bases and J by 0 bases, leaving 9 bases between them. Germline loops: CDR1 MNHEY, CDR2 SVGEGT. This CDR3 is CASSYSIGPSNQPQHF. CDR3 DNA: TGTGCCAGCAGTTACTCTATCGGTCCTAGCAATCAGCCCCAGCATTTT.

The genes are TRBV7-2 and TRBJ1-1; TRBD1 might be the D (5 bases). Germline-derived CDR1 and CDR2 are SGHTA and FQGNSA. This CDR3 is 15 amino acids long. Trimming removed 1 base from V and 0 bases from J, with 9 bases in between. This chain's CDR3 is CASSLETALNTEAFF. The CDR3 coding sequence is TGTGCCAGCAGCTTAGAGACAGCTTTGAACACTGAAGCTTTCTTT.

V and J are TRBV30 and TRBJ2-1; 14 bases line up with TRBD2. The trim removed 2 bases at V and 8 bases at J, leaving 5 bases unmatched. In germline, CDR1 is GTSNPN, CDR2 SVGIG (reference sequence). The CDR3 covers 15 residues. CDR3 region: CAWSPGTSGRDEQFF. Written as DNA, the CDR3 is TGTGCCTGGAGTCCCGGGACTAGCGGGAGAGATGAGCAGTTCTTC.

The V gene is TRBV5-5, the J gene TRBJ1-5; D unresolved. V gave up 1 base and J gave up 6 bases, with 17 bases separating them. The germline gives CDR1 SGHKS, CDR2 YYEKEE (reference sequence). There are 16 residues in the CDR3. The CDR3 loop is CASSLSLVVVGQPQHF. DNA of the CDR3: TGTGCCAGCAGCTTGTCCCTGGTGGTAGTCGGTCAGCCCCAGCATTTT.

The chain carries TRBV7-8 and TRBJ2-4; 14 nucleotides line up with TRBD2. With V trimmed by 5 bases and J by 1 base, 16 bases remained unmatched. Germline values: CDR1 SGHVS, CDR2 FQNEAQ. CDR3 length: 21 residues. The CDR3 bases are TGTGCCAGCAGCCTCACCCCCAAAGGGACTAGCGGGAGTGGGGCCAAAAACATTCAGTACTTC. Amino acids: CASSLTPKGTSGSGAKNIQYF.